The 27 T cell receptor beta chains below come from one sample, sequenced in a study of STAT5B mutations in CD4+ large granular lymphocyte leukemia. TCRdb keeps only in-frame clones here, not all; method: immunoSEQ multiplex PCR. The table has about 30,000 clones, 65% to 85% seen once; the top ten hold around 2.3%. The sequenced sample was CD4+ T cells from blood buffy coats. The receptors were gathered from a human donor in good health.

The chain employs TRBV6-1 and TRBJ2-2, with a possible D match to TRBD1 (5 bases). The V and J ends lost 6 bases and 4 bases respectively, with 9 bases between them. Germline V CDR1 and CDR2: MNHNS, SASEGT. This CDR3 spans 13 amino acids. In nucleotides, the CDR3 is TGTGCCAGCAGCAACAGGCCCACCGGGGAGCTGTTTTTT. It is translated as CASSNRPTGELFF.

The V gene is TRBV19, the J gene TRBJ1-3; D remains ambiguous. V lost 11 bases, J lost 3 bases, and 8 bases lay in between. The CDR3 length is 11 residues. Germline-derived CDR1 and CDR2 are LNHDA and SQIVND (reference sequence). This CDR3 reads CAGENGNTIYF. The CDR3 DNA follows: TGTGCCGGGGAGAATGGAAACACCATATATTTT.

The chain recombines TRBV5-1 with TRBJ1-5; 8 bases are a match to TRBD1. The CDR3 totals 16 residues. In germline, CDR1 is SGHRS, CDR2 YFSETQ. Losses at the gene ends were 0 bases for V and 2 bases for J; bases not matched to a gene: 4. The CDR3, as DNA: TGCGCCAGCAGCTTGGATGGACAGGGTGGCAATCAGCCCCAGCATTTT. It yields the protein CASSLDGQGGNQPQHF.

The chain links TRBV6-5 to TRBJ2-2; 7 bases are a match to TRBD2. Germline CDR1 MNHEY, CDR2 SVGAGI. The CDR3 loop spans 15 amino acids. Losses at the gene ends were 4 bases for V and 4 bases for J; bases not matched to a gene: 6. The CDR3 DNA is TGTGCCAGCAGTTCGGGCGGGAGTGGCACCGGGGAGCTGTTTTTT. Translation gives CASSSGGSGTGELFF.

V usage is TRBV7-3 and J usage is TRBJ2-1, with D possibly TRBD2 on 6 matching bases. This CDR3 has 15 residues. Trimming left V 1 base short and J 9 bases short, with 16 bases between. Germline lookup yields CDR1 SGHTA and CDR2 FQGTGA. CDR3: CASSLSASATSEQFF. The CDR3 coding sequence is TGTGCCAGCAGCTTAAGTGCTAGCGCGACATCTGAGCAGTTCTTC. The whole variable domain, remainder taken from reference TRBV7-3 and TRBJ2-1, is GAGVSQTPSNKVTEKGKYVELRCDPISGHTALYWYRQSLGQGPEFLIYFQGTGAADDSGLPNDRFFAVRPEGSVSTLKIQRTERGDSAVYLCASSLSASATSEQFFGPGTRLTVL.

This sequence joins TRBV7-8 and TRBJ2-7, with D hard to call. The CDR3 runs 12 residues. Germline V gene lookup returns CDR1 SGHVS and CDR2 FQNEAQ. V lost 5 bases, J lost 4 bases, and 9 bases lay in between. The CDR3 sequence: CASSHPKYEQYF. CDR3 nucleotide sequence: TGTGCCAGCAGCCATCCTAAGTACGAGCAGTACTTC.

The chain is built from TRBV7-2 and TRBJ1-2; 9 nucleotides align to TRBD1. The length of the CDR3 is 13 residues. Germline trimming cut 6 bases from V and 8 bases from J; bases unmatched to any gene: 7. The germline V gene encodes CDR1 SGHTA and CDR2 FQGNSA. The chain's CDR3 is CASRSTGGMGYTF. The DNA for the CDR3 is TGTGCCAGCAGGTCAACAGGGGGCATGGGCTACACCTTC.

This clone was seen more than once but under ten times. The J gene is TRBJ1-5, the V gene TRBV30; TRBD1 aligns across 7 bases. Germline V gene sequence: CDR1 GTSNPN, CDR2 SVGIG (reference sequence). The CDR3 is 15 amino acids. Losses at the gene ends were 0 bases for V and 4 bases for J; bases not matched to a gene: 6. The CDR3 is CAWSVDRVGNQPQHF. In nucleotides, the CDR3 is TGTGCCTGGAGTGTAGACAGGGTGGGAAATCAGCCCCAGCATTTT.

CDR3 amino acids: CASSLGGRTVGEQYF. The CDR3 region has the DNA TGTGCCAGCAGCTTAGGGGGCAGAACTGTTGGCGAGCAGTACTTC. This chain connects TRBV7-8 to TRBJ2-7, with D perhaps matching TRBD1 (5 bases). CDR3 length: 15 residues. The V gene's germline CDR1 is SGHVS and CDR2 FQNEAQ. Trimming took off 1 base at V and 6 bases at J, with 16 bases between the two ends.

V usage is TRBV14 and J usage is TRBJ1-2; no definite D call. CDR1 SGHDN and CDR2 FVKESK come from the germline V gene. V was shortened by 0 bases and J by 4 bases, with 15 bases between the two germline ends. CDR3 size: 16 residues. In DNA form, the CDR3 reads TGTGCCAGCAGCCAAGATTCCCAGAAAGCTGGCTATGGCTACACCTTC. Translation: CASSQDSQKAGYGYTF. Looking up the rest from reference TRBV14 and TRBJ1-2 gives the full variable domain: EAGVTQFPSHSVIEKGQTVTLRCDPISGHDNLYWYRRVMGKEIKFLLHFVKESKQDESGMPNNRFLAERTGGTYSTLKVQPAELEDSGVYFCASSQDSQKAGYGYTFGSGTRLTVV.

This clone has a single count. The chain carries TRBV6-1 and TRBJ1-5; 9 bases are shared with TRBD1. CDR3 length equals 14 residues. Germline V gives CDR1 MNHNS, CDR2 SASEGT. The V and J ends lost 6 bases and 6 bases, in that order; junction bases with no gene match: 6. The CDR3 coding sequence is TGTGCCAGCAGGCAACAGGGGGCTAGTCAGCCCCAGCATTTT. Translation: CASRQQGASQPQHF.

The V and J genes are TRBV6-6 and TRBJ2-1; weak D call: TRBD1 (6 bases). V gave up 2 bases and J gave up 4 bases, with 9 bases separating them. Germline V gene lookup returns CDR1 MNHNY and CDR2 SVGAGI (reference sequence). The CDR3 length is 14 residues. The CDR3 is CASSYRTVYNEQFF. The DNA of the CDR3 is TGTGCCAGCAGTTACAGGACAGTTTACAATGAGCAGTTCTTC.

In its sample, this clone was seen once. The chain is built from TRBV7-9 and TRBJ2-3; D is unresolved. There are 13 residues in the CDR3. V lost 2 bases, J lost 5 bases, and 8 bases lay in between. Per the germline V gene, CDR1 is SEHNR and CDR2 is FQNEAQ (reference sequence). In DNA form, the CDR3 reads TGTGCCAGCAGCTTACTTTCGAGAGATACGCAGTATTTT. Translation: CASSLLSRDTQYF.

The genes are TRBV29-1 and TRBJ2-1; D ambiguous. The CDR3 extends over 12 amino acids. Deletions cut 2 bases from V and 7 bases from J, with 9 bases between. Per the germline V gene, CDR1 is SQVTM and CDR2 is ANQGSEA. The CDR3 spells CSVESGPNEQFF. CDR3 nucleotide sequence: TGCAGCGTTGAAAGTGGCCCAAATGAGCAGTTCTTC.

The chain carries TRBV7-7 and TRBJ2-1; 16 bases map to TRBD2. The V and J ends lost 5 bases and 5 bases, in that order; junction bases with no gene match: 3. The germline V gene encodes CDR1 SSHAT and CDR2 FNYEAQ (reference sequence). The CDR3 is made up of 16 amino acids. The CDR3 reads CASSLGLAGGDNEQFF. CDR3 nucleotide sequence: TGTGCCAGCAGCCTGGGACTAGCGGGAGGGGACAATGAGCAGTTCTTC.

This chain connects TRBV11-3 to TRBJ2-5, with D hard to call. This CDR3 comprises 14 residues. Germline V gives CDR1 SGHNT, CDR2 YENEEA. The germline V and J ends were trimmed by 1 base and 4 bases, with 10 bases remaining between them. The CDR3 nucleotides are TGTGCCAGCAGCTTAGCGGGCAAGGGAGAGACCCAGTACTTC. This encodes CASSLAGKGETQYF.

The rearrangement joins TRBV10-3 to TRBJ2-2; D might be TRBD1 (6 bases). Germline CDR1 ENHRY, CDR2 SYGVKD. The CDR3 is 13 residues long. Trimming took 6 bases from V and 4 from J, leaving 9 bases between them. For the CDR3, the DNA is TGTGCCATCAGGGGGGCCACCACCGGGGAGCTGTTTTTT. Its protein product is CAIRGATTGELFF.

A note on this clone: Sequence at one end of the junction differs from germline and may be a read error. In nucleotides, the CDR3 is TGTGCTAGCAGCTTAGGGGCTCAGGTGAACACCGGGGAGCTGTTTTTT. This translates into CASSLGAQVNTGELFF. The genes are TRBV7-7 and TRBJ2-2; the D gene is possibly TRBD1 (5 bases). Germline V gene lookup returns CDR1 SSHAT and CDR2 FNYEAQ (reference sequence). The CDR3 has 16 amino acids.

The DNA of the CDR3 is TGTGCCAGCAGCTTAGTCCCTAGCGGGAGACCCGCGAACACCGGGGAGCTGTTTTTT. It specifies CASSLVPSGRPANTGELFF. This chain links TRBV11-2 with TRBJ2-2; 10 positions match TRBD2. J gave up 0 bases and V 1 base, and 8 bases lay outside the gene matches. Germline assignment: CDR1 SGHAT and CDR2 FQNNGV. The CDR3 contains 19 residues.

V gene TRBV6-1 combines with J gene TRBJ2-7; 8 positions match TRBD1. The J segment lost 3 bases and the V segment lost 3 bases, leaving 22 bases of the junction unmatched. The CDR3 loop spans 20 amino acids. Germline assignment: CDR1 MNHNS and CDR2 SASEGT. Here the CDR3 DNA reads TGTGCCAGCAGTGATCGGTCCGTAGGACAGGGAAGGAACAACTACTACGAGCAGTACTTC. This sequence encodes CASSDRSVGQGRNNYYEQYF.

The table lists this clone with a few counts. The chain recombines TRBV5-1 with TRBJ2-2; D may be TRBD1 or TRBD2 (5 bases each). This CDR3 contains 14 residues. V gave up 6 bases and J gave up 8 bases, with 17 bases separating them. Germline lookup yields CDR1 SGHRS and CDR2 YFSETQ. DNA for the CDR3: TGCGCCAGCAACAAGGGGAGAACGACAGGGGAGCTGTTTTTT. It translates to CASNKGRTTGELFF.

This rearrangement joins TRBV6-5 to TRBJ1-6; no firm D call. This CDR3 contains 12 residues. Trimming pared 4 bases from V and 6 bases from J, leaving 4 bases between. Germline-derived CDR1 and CDR2 are MNHEY and SVGAGI. The CDR3 bases are TGTGCCAGCAGTTCCCTTAATTCACCCCTCCACTTT. Residues: CASSSLNSPLHF.

The chain employs TRBV28 and TRBJ1-5; D is unresolved. The CDR3 contains 14 residues. Trimming removed 4 bases at V and 1 base at J, with 8 bases between. The germline gives CDR1 MDHEN, CDR2 SYDVKM. CDR3 residues: CASSSGGSNQPQHF. The CDR3 DNA reads as TGTGCCAGCAGTTCGGGCGGGAGCAATCAGCCCCAGCATTTT.

The chain uses TRBV28 and TRBJ1-5; D ambiguous. The CDR3 is 13 amino acids. V lost 11 bases, J lost 1 base, and 12 bases lay in between. Germline V gene sequence: CDR1 MDHEN, CDR2 SYDVKM. CDR3 region: CASGILSNQPQHF. Written as DNA, the CDR3 is TGTGCCTCGGGGATTCTAAGCAATCAGCCCCAGCATTTT.

This chain connects TRBV5-6 to TRBJ2-3; 7 bases fit TRBD2. The germline CDR1 and CDR2 sequences are SGHDT and YYEEEE. V was clipped by 3 bases and J by 13 bases; unmatched bases: 23. The CDR3 consists of 17 residues. CDR3 nucleotides: TGTGCCAGCAGCTCCCCACCCCATGGGCTAGCGGCGCCTAGCAAGTATTTT. It translates to CASSSPPHGLAAPSKYF.

The CDR3 is CASSLDRGSWQPQHF. The CDR3 DNA reads TGTGCCAGCAGCTTGGACAGGGGGTCGTGGCAGCCCCAGCATTTT. The chain has TRBV11-2 and TRBJ1-5, with 10 bases fitting TRBD1. The ends lost 3 bases at V and 7 bases at J; junction bases unmatched: 6. The germline V gene encodes CDR1 SGHAT and CDR2 FQNNGV. CDR3 size: 15 residues.

In this sample, this clone turned up a few times. This chain links TRBV6-4 with TRBJ2-3, with 8 bases aligning to TRBD1. V was pared by 0 bases and J by 2 bases, with 13 bases of the junction left unmatched. Germline assignment: CDR1 MRHNA and CDR2 SNTAGT. The CDR3 is made up of 19 amino acids. CDR3 DNA: TGTGCCAGCAGTGACTCGGCGGCTCTAGGACAGGGTGTCACAGATACGCAGTATTTT. Translating it yields CASSDSAALGQGVTDTQYF.